The 28 T cell receptor beta chains below come from one sample, sequenced in a study of shared clonotypes between healthy human individuals. Using immunoSEQ multiplex PCR, the repertoire was profiled, and TCRdb retains in-frame clones only, with some absent. The repertoire holds about a million clones, with about 77% as singletons. Source material: memory CD4+ T cells sorted from blood. Specified subset: CD45RA-negative fraction. These receptor sequences come from a man in his late teens or twenties in good health.

This clone was detected a few times. The chain's CDR3 is CASIEQGPSEAFF. DNA of the CDR3: TGTGCCAGCATAGAGCAGGGCCCTTCTGAAGCTTTCTTT. The chain recombines TRBV2 with TRBJ1-1; D possibly corresponds to TRBD1 (5 bases). Trimming took 7 bases from V and 6 from J, leaving 15 bases between them. The CDR3 contains 13 residues. Germline CDR1 and CDR2: SNHLY and FYNNEI.

The chain joins TRBV7-9 to TRBJ2-2, with 7 bases that match TRBD1. This CDR3 is 15 amino acids long. Looked up from germline, CDR1 is SEHNR and CDR2 is FQNEAQ (reference sequence). Trimming cost V 4 bases and J 4 bases; bases outside gene matches: 6. CDR3 bases: TGTGCCAGCAGCTACCGACAGGGCGGCACCGGGGAGCTGTTTTTT. This translates into CASSYRQGGTGELFF.

The V and J genes are TRBV5-4 and TRBJ1-3, with TRBD1 matching 9 bases. CDR1 and CDR2 (germline): SGHNT, YYREEE (reference sequence). The CDR3 sequence is 15 residues long. V shed 4 bases, J shed 4 bases, and the junction held 6 bases outside the gene matches. The CDR3 nucleotides read TGTGCCAGCAGCCAAGCCGGGACAGGGGGAAACACCATATATTTT. Its protein is CASSQAGTGGNTIYF.

The chain links TRBV27 to TRBJ2-7; weak D call: TRBD1 (6 bases). Germline CDR1 reads MNHEY; CDR2 reads SMNVEV (reference sequence). CDR3 size: 14 residues. V was shortened by 3 bases and J by 4 bases, with 13 bases between the two germline ends. The CDR3 DNA follows: TGTGCCAGCAGTTTTCAGGGGAGCCGGTACGAGCAGTACTTC. Translated, it gives CASSFQGSRYEQYF.

This clone was seen only a few times. This chain uses TRBV2 with TRBJ1-4; D is unresolved. The germline CDR1 and CDR2 sequences are SNHLY and FYNNEI. The V end was cut by 6 bases, the J end by 11 bases, with 13 bases between. There are 12 residues in the CDR3. This chain's CDR3 is CASSNPGSKLFF. The CDR3 nucleotides read TGTGCCAGCAGCAACCCGGGATCGAAACTGTTTTTT.

V usage is TRBV10-2 and J usage is TRBJ2-5; D tentatively fits TRBD1 or TRBD2 (6 bases each). Trimming removed 2 bases at V and 5 bases at J, with 15 bases between. Germline-derived CDR1 and CDR2 are WSHSY and SAAADI. The CDR3 is 15 residues long. The CDR3 DNA reads as TGCGCCAGCAGTGAGCGGAGGGGGTGGGGGGAGACCCAGTACTTC. Translation: CASSERRGWGETQYF.

This clone has only one observation. The genes are TRBV7-8 and TRBJ1-2; tentatively, D is TRBD1 (5 bases). From germline, CDR1 is SGHVS and CDR2 FQNEAQ. The germline V and J ends were trimmed by 1 base and 8 bases, with 14 bases remaining between them. The CDR3 has 14 amino acids. The CDR3 protein is CASSLEARVEGYTF. The CDR3 bases are TGTGCCAGCAGCTTAGAGGCCAGGGTCGAGGGCTACACCTTC.

The chain links TRBV6-6 to TRBJ2-7; 12 bases map to TRBD2. The germline gives CDR1 MNHNY, CDR2 SVGAGI (reference sequence). The junction had 5 bases not matched to a gene; V was cut back by 8 bases and J by 0 bases. The CDR3 is 15 residues long. The CDR3, as DNA: TGTGCCAGCCGCCTAGCGGGAGGGAGCTCCTACGAGCAGTACTTC. Residues: CASRLAGGSSYEQYF.

This rearrangement joins TRBV4-1 to TRBJ2-7; D not resolved. Trimming took 3 bases from V and 2 from J, leaving 5 bases between them. This CDR3 has 12 amino acids. Germline V CDR1 and CDR2: MGHRA, YSYEKL. The CDR3 region is CASSHETYEQYF. The DNA for the CDR3 is TGCGCCAGCAGCCATGAAACCTACGAGCAGTACTTC.

V gene TRBV15 combines with J gene TRBJ2-3; 9 nucleotides align to TRBD1. The V gene end was trimmed by 3 bases and the J gene end by 3 bases; junction bases not matched to a gene: 7. Looked up from germline, CDR1 is LNHNV and CDR2 is YYDKDF (reference sequence). The CDR3 runs to 16 residues. The CDR3 DNA sequence: TGTGCCACCAGCAGCACCGGGACAGGGTGGACAGATACGCAGTATTTT. This sequence encodes CATSSTGTGWTDTQYF.

The CDR3 bases are TGTGCCAGCAGCCAAGACTACGCTAACAGCAATTCACCCCTCCACTTT. Residues: CASSQDYANSNSPLHF. This chain connects TRBV4-2 to TRBJ1-6; D gene uncertain. From germline, CDR1 is LGHNA and CDR2 YNFKEQ. The CDR3 totals 16 residues. Trimming pared 0 bases from V and 7 bases from J, leaving 13 bases between.

CDR3 sequence: CASSAITGVNTEAFF. In DNA form, the CDR3 reads TGCGCCAGCAGCGCAATAACAGGGGTTAACACTGAAGCTTTCTTT. This chain joins TRBV5-1 and TRBJ1-1; 7 positions match TRBD1. The CDR3 consists of 15 residues. J gave up 2 bases and V 4 bases, and 8 bases lay outside the gene matches. In germline, CDR1 is SGHRS, CDR2 YFSETQ.

The chain is built from TRBV5-1 and TRBJ1-6, with TRBD1 matching over 11 bases. V lost 5 bases and J lost 6; bases outside the gene matches: 1. The germline V gene has CDR1 SGHRS and CDR2 YFSETQ. This CDR3 contains 14 residues. CDR3 sequence: CASRDRGRNSPLHF. The CDR3 DNA sequence: TGCGCCAGCAGGGACAGGGGGCGTAATTCACCCCTCCACTTT.

Points on this clone: Other DNA sequences within the sample encode an identical CDR3. This rearrangement joins TRBV18 to TRBJ1-1; D is unresolved. The germline gives CDR1 KGHSH, CDR2 LQKENI. Trimming took 3 bases from V and 0 from J, leaving 2 bases between them. CDR3 length: 12 residues. The CDR3 is CASSPLNTEAFF. The CDR3 DNA is TGTGCCAGCTCACCCCTGAACACTGAAGCTTTCTTT.

The genes are TRBV4-3 and TRBJ2-1; the D gene could be TRBD1 or TRBD2 (5 bases each). V was shortened by 1 base and J by 3 bases, with 13 bases between the two germline ends. The CDR3 contains 16 residues. CDR1 is LGHNA, CDR2 YSLEER, per germline. Here the CDR3 DNA reads TGCGCCAGCAGCCAAGTCGCCGGGACCCTCTACAATGAGCAGTTCTTC. Translating it yields CASSQVAGTLYNEQFF.

V usage is TRBV5-1 and J usage is TRBJ2-1; 7 bases agree with TRBD1. V trimming: 2 bases; J trimming: 3 bases; junction bases outside the gene matches: 8. The CDR3 is 16 residues long. Germline CDR1 and CDR2: SGHRS and YFSETQ. The CDR3 sequence: CASSFGQTGVYNEQFF. The CDR3 DNA reads TGCGCCAGCAGCTTCGGTCAAACAGGGGTCTACAATGAGCAGTTCTTC.

This clone was observed a few times. The chain has TRBV6-5 and TRBJ1-1; D uncertain. The CDR3 loop spans 13 amino acids. Trimming cost V 1 base and J 5 bases, with 8 bases left between them. Germline assignment: CDR1 MNHEY and CDR2 SVGAGI. The CDR3 DNA follows: TGTGCCAGCAGTTACTATTCGAGGACTGAAGCTTTCTTT. Protein product: CASSYYSRTEAFF.

The rearrangement links TRBV11-2 to TRBJ2-3, with D possibly matching TRBD2 (5 bases). Trimming cost V 2 bases and J 0 bases, with 12 bases left between them. The V gene's germline CDR1 is SGHAT and CDR2 FQNNGV. The CDR3 runs 16 residues. In DNA, the CDR3 is TGTGCCAGCAGCTTATCGGGGTCAACTAGCACAGATACGCAGTATTTT. It specifies CASSLSGSTSTDTQYF. Using reference TRBV11-2 and TRBJ2-3 for the parts outside the CDR3, the full variable domain is EAGVAQSPRYKIIEKRQSVAFWCNPISGHATLYWYQQILGQGPKLLIQFQNNGVVDDSQLPKDRFSAERLKGVDSTLKIQPAKLEDSAVYLCASSLSGSTSTDTQYFGPGTRLTVL.

The J gene is TRBJ2-1, the V gene TRBV5-1; perhaps D is TRBD1 or TRBD2 (5 bases each). There are 16 residues in the CDR3. V lost 0 bases, J lost 8 bases, and 18 bases lay in between. The germline gives CDR1 SGHRS, CDR2 YFSETQ. CDR3 DNA sequence: TGCGCCAGCAGCTTGGCCGGCAGCGGCCAAGGGGATGAGCAGTTCTTC. This gives the protein CASSLAGSGQGDEQFF. Complete variable domain (other parts from reference TRBV5-1 and TRBJ2-1): KAGVTQTPRYLIKTRGQQVTLSCSPISGHRSVSWYQQTPGQGLQFLFEYFSETQRNKGNFPGRFSGRQFSNSRSEMNVSTLELGDSALYLCASSLAGSGQGDEQFFGPGTRLTVL.

V and J are TRBV5-1 and TRBJ1-3; possibly TRBD1 for D (6 bases). In germline, CDR1 is SGHRS, CDR2 YFSETQ. The CDR3 contains 17 residues. V was shortened by 0 bases and J by 0 bases, with 13 bases between the two germline ends. CDR3 in DNA: TGCGCCAGCAGCTTGGGGGACATCCGATCCTCTGGAAACACCATATATTTT. It is translated as CASSLGDIRSSGNTIYF.

The chain combines TRBV7-9 with TRBJ1-2; TRBD1 matches at 7 bases. This CDR3 has 13 amino acids. Germline V gene data show CDR1 as SEHNR and CDR2 as FQNEAQ (reference sequence). J lost 1 base, V lost 11 bases, and 7 bases had no gene match. CDR3 nucleotide sequence: TGTGCCGGTAGAAGGGACAGTAACTATGGCTACACCTTC. This gives the protein CAGRRDSNYGYTF.

Only a few counts were recorded for this clone. Other DNA sequences in the sample encode the same CDR3. The rearrangement joins TRBV5-1 to TRBJ2-6, with D unclear. This CDR3 comprises 16 residues. Germline lookup yields CDR1 SGHRS and CDR2 YFSETQ. The V end lost 0 bases, the J end lost 0 bases, and 7 bases lay between the germline ends. The CDR3 here is CASSLGSYSGANVLTF. The CDR3, as DNA: TGCGCCAGCAGCTTGGGGAGTTACTCTGGGGCCAACGTCCTGACTTTC.

This clone was found a few times. V and J are TRBV28 and TRBJ2-7; D possibly corresponds to TRBD1 (6 bases). This CDR3 is 15 amino acids long. V was pared by 3 bases and J by 0 bases, with 12 bases between. Germline V gene sequence: CDR1 MDHEN, CDR2 SYDVKM. CDR3 in amino acids: CASSLPTGNSYEQYF. The CDR3 DNA follows: TGTGCCAGCAGTTTGCCGACAGGAAACTCCTACGAGCAGTACTTC. The full variable domain, rest sourced from reference TRBV28 and TRBJ2-7, is DVKVTQSSRYLVKRTGEKVFLECVQDMDHENMFWYRQDPGLGLRLIYFSYDVKMKEKGDIPEGYSVSREKKERFSLILESASTNQTSMYLCASSLPTGNSYEQYFGPGTRLTVT.

This clone was detected only once. This sequence joins TRBV28 and TRBJ1-2; D is possibly TRBD1 (6 bases). This CDR3 is 16 amino acids long. The V and J ends lost 8 bases and 0 bases respectively, with 19 bases between them. The V gene's germline CDR1 is MDHEN and CDR2 SYDVKM. Here the CDR3 reads CASDSWGDISNYGYTF. The CDR3 DNA sequence: TGTGCCAGCGATTCCTGGGGGGACATATCTAACTATGGCTACACCTTC.

This sequence joins TRBV29-1 and TRBJ2-1; the D is unclear. The CDR3 totals 12 residues. V lost 2 bases and J 7 bases, leaving 9 bases between the germline ends. Germline V gene data show CDR1 as SQVTM and CDR2 as ANQGSEA. The CDR3 sequence is CSVESGKNEQFF. CDR3 sequence (DNA): TGCAGCGTTGAAAGTGGCAAAAATGAGCAGTTCTTC.

The rearrangement links TRBV5-1 to TRBJ2-1, with 8 bases aligning to TRBD2. V trimming: 6 bases; J trimming: 7 bases; junction bases outside the gene matches: 12. This CDR3 has 15 amino acids. Germline V gene sequence: CDR1 SGHRS, CDR2 YFSETQ. CDR3 sequence: CASNLRGGPSNEQFF. The CDR3, as DNA: TGCGCCAGCAACCTACGGGGGGGCCCTTCGAATGAGCAGTTCTTC.

The chain joins TRBV5-6 to TRBJ1-3; D gene unclear. Germline V CDR1 and CDR2: SGHDT, YYEEEE. V gave up 4 bases and J gave up 0 bases, with 14 bases separating them. The CDR3 runs to 16 residues. CDR3 in DNA: TGTGCCAGCAGCCCTACTGGGGTTTTCTCTGGAAACACCATATATTTT. As protein: CASSPTGVFSGNTIYF.

The V gene is TRBV29-1, the J gene TRBJ2-7; 9 nucleotides align to TRBD2. CDR1 and CDR2 (germline): SQVTM, ANQGSEA. The junction had 4 bases not matched to a gene; V was cut back by 0 bases and J by 7 bases. The CDR3 contains 13 residues. The CDR3 region is CSVEEVAGDEQYF. The DNA of the CDR3 is TGCAGCGTTGAAGAGGTAGCGGGGGATGAGCAGTACTTC.